These 21 T cell receptor beta chains share one sample of origin, sequenced in a study of identical twins. From the 5' RACE reads, TCRdb called clonotypes with MiXCR, one entry per CDR3 protein. The sample shows a few hundred thousand distinct CDR3 sequences, around 9.7% of them seen only once. The sample taken for sequencing was naive T cells sorted from blood. Receptors originate from a woman in her forties or fifties in good health.

A few counts support this clonotype. The CDR3 nucleotides read TGCGCCAGCAGCTTGGACAGGGGTTATCTTGGCTACACCTTC. It translates to CASSLDRGYLGYTF. This rearrangement joins TRBV5-1 to TRBJ1-2; TRBD1 matches at 7 bases. CDR1 SGHRS and CDR2 YFSETQ come from the germline V gene. With V trimmed by 0 bases and J by 7 bases, 6 bases remained unmatched. The CDR3 totals 14 residues.

V and J are TRBV20-1 and TRBJ2-7; the match to TRBD2 covers 9 bases. This CDR3 has 17 residues. Trimming at V came to 0 bases and at J to 4 bases, leaving 13 bases not matched to a gene. Germline V gives CDR1 DFQATT, CDR2 SNEGSKA (reference sequence). CDR3 DNA: TGCAGTGCTAGAGATGAGTTAGCGGGAGTGGGAGGGTACGAGCAGTACTTC. This sequence encodes CSARDELAGVGGYEQYF.

This clonotype was detected many times. The V and J genes are TRBV20-1 and TRBJ2-2, with D possibly matching TRBD2 (5 bases). From germline, CDR1 is DFQATT and CDR2 SNEGSKA (reference sequence). The CDR3 sequence is 16 residues long. The V end lost 2 bases, the J end lost 4 bases, and 17 bases lay between the germline ends. In nucleotides, the CDR3 is TGCAGTGCTAGATCCCAAAGAGGGCCGGCCACCGGGGAGCTGTTTTTT. Its translation: CSARSQRGPATGELFF.

V gene TRBV27 combines with J gene TRBJ2-2, with a tentative D call TRBD2 (6 bases). The CDR3 contains 16 residues. V was clipped by 2 bases and J by 9 bases, with 19 bases between them. Germline V CDR1 and CDR2: MNHEY, SMNVEV (reference sequence). CDR3 bases: TGTGCCAGCAGTTTAAGCAGTCGGGCTAGCGTCCGGGAGCTGTTTTTT. Translation gives CASSLSSRASVRELFF.

The DNA of the CDR3 is TGCGCCAGCAGCTTGGACAGGGGCGTACGGAGGACTGAAGCTTTCTTT. Protein sequence: CASSLDRGVRRTEAFF. The chain links TRBV5-1 to TRBJ1-1; 7 bases agree with TRBD1. CDR3 size: 16 residues. Unmatched junction bases numbered 10, after V lost 0 bases and J lost 5 bases. CDR1 SGHRS and CDR2 YFSETQ come from the germline V gene.

This clonotype was seen repeatedly, ten times or more. The chain carries TRBV5-1 and TRBJ2-7; D is undetermined. Trimming shortened V by 0 bases and J by 6 bases, and 13 bases separated the two germline ends. From germline, CDR1 is SGHRS and CDR2 YFSETQ. The CDR3 contains 14 residues. The CDR3 DNA reads as TGCGCCAGCAGCTTGGCCAGTAGGGCTCGCGAGCAGTACTTC. It is translated as CASSLASRAREQYF.

This clonotype was counted a few times. The V and J genes are TRBV11-2 and TRBJ2-1, with no clear D. Germline CDR1 and CDR2: SGHAT and FQNNGV. This CDR3 has 15 residues. V lost 4 bases, J lost 9 bases, and 19 bases lay in between. The DNA of the CDR3 is TGTGCCAGCAGCTCTAGTAGAGGTACCAGACTTGAGCAGTTCTTC. Its protein product is CASSSSRGTRLEQFF.

This chain links TRBV7-9 with TRBJ1-5; D uncertain. This CDR3 is built from 14 residues. Trimming removed 3 bases from V and 5 bases from J, with 11 bases in between. Germline CDR1 SEHNR, CDR2 FQNEAQ (reference sequence). In DNA, the CDR3 is TGTGCCAGCAGCTTGTCAGGTTCCCATCAGCCCCAGCATTTT. Its protein product is CASSLSGSHQPQHF.

In its sample, this clonotype was seen a few times. This chain uses TRBV9 with TRBJ2-1; D ambiguous. The CDR3 loop spans 16 amino acids. The germline V and J ends were trimmed by 4 bases and 6 bases, with 20 bases remaining between them. Germline-derived CDR1 and CDR2 are SGDLS and YYNGEE. The CDR3 protein is CASSRRSLETSNEQFF. The CDR3 DNA sequence: TGTGCCAGCAGCCGTAGATCCTTGGAGACCTCCAATGAGCAGTTCTTC.

This clonotype turned up a few times. The V call is TRBV29-1, the J call TRBJ1-3; TRBD1 aligns across 7 bases. Germline V gives CDR1 SQVTM, CDR2 ANQGSEA. The V gene end was trimmed by 4 bases and the J gene end by 3 bases; junction bases not matched to a gene: 0. This CDR3 spans 12 amino acids. CDR3 residues: CSVGQGGNTIYF. CDR3 DNA: TGCAGCGTTGGACAGGGTGGAAACACCATATATTTT.

This chain uses TRBV11-2 with TRBJ1-5; no firm D call. The CDR3 extends over 13 amino acids. The V and J ends lost 5 bases and 4 bases respectively, with 9 bases between them. The germline V gene has CDR1 SGHAT and CDR2 FQNNGV. The CDR3 bases are TGTGCCAGCAGCAGGACCAGGAATCAGCCCCAGCATTTT. Protein product: CASSRTRNQPQHF.

This clonotype was found many times. The chain recombines TRBV27 with TRBJ1-1, with unresolved D. The CDR3 contains 14 residues. Germline V CDR1 and CDR2: MNHEY, SMNVEV (reference sequence). V was clipped by 6 bases and J by 5 bases, with 16 bases between them. For the CDR3, the DNA is TGTGCCAGCAGAATCCTACGGGAAGGGACTGAAGCTTTCTTT. Translating gives CASRILREGTEAFF.

This clonotype was recorded many times. This chain links TRBV4-1 with TRBJ2-3; no definite D call. CDR3 length equals 13 residues. The V gene's germline CDR1 is MGHRA and CDR2 YSYEKL. Trimming removed 7 bases at V and 2 bases at J, with 10 bases between. CDR3 amino acids: CASTPPSTDTQYF. The CDR3 nucleotides read TGCGCCAGCACCCCTCCTTCCACAGATACGCAGTATTTT.

This sequence joins TRBV11-2 and TRBJ2-5; 7 bases match TRBD2. The junction had 8 bases not matched to a gene; V was cut back by 5 bases and J by 2 bases. Germline CDR1 SGHAT, CDR2 FQNNGV. The CDR3 is made up of 15 amino acids. CDR3 nucleotide sequence: TGTGCCAGCAGCCCCGGGGGGAGTAGACAAGAGACCCAGTACTTC. The encoded protein is CASSPGGSRQETQYF.

The V call is TRBV10-3, the J call TRBJ2-1; 9 bases agree with TRBD2. The length of the CDR3 is 18 residues. The germline V gene has CDR1 ENHRY and CDR2 SYGVKD. The junction had 10 bases not matched to a gene; V was cut back by 4 bases and J by 0 bases. The CDR3 coding sequence is TGTGCCATCAGTGGGAGACTAGCGGTAGGGGGCTCCTACAATGAGCAGTTCTTC. Translating gives CAISGRLAVGGSYNEQFF.

This clonotype has more than one count but fewer than ten. This chain uses TRBV18 with TRBJ2-3; the D gene is possibly TRBD2 (6 bases). CDR3 size: 19 residues. The V and J ends lost 1 base and 2 bases respectively, with 22 bases between them. CDR1 is KGHSH, CDR2 LQKENI, per germline. The CDR3 spells CASSPLSGSGAPSTDTQYF. Here the CDR3 DNA reads TGTGCCAGCTCACCACTCAGCGGGTCGGGAGCCCCTTCCACAGATACGCAGTATTTT.

On this clonotype: A junction boundary mismatches the germline segment, possibly from a read error. This chain links TRBV4-1 with TRBJ2-7, with 7 bases lining up with TRBD1. Germline values: CDR1 MGHRA, CDR2 YSYEKL. CDR3 length equals 16 residues. The CDR3, as DNA: TGCGCCAGCAGCCCCTTGGGGGACAGTAGACCCTACGGGCAGTACTTC. Translating it yields CASSPLGDSRPYGQYF.

This clonotype has more than one count but fewer than ten. It may be a read error: a sequence one base away is much more abundant. V and J are TRBV6-1 and TRBJ2-1, with 9 bases that match TRBD2. The germline CDR1 and CDR2 sequences are MNHNS and SASEGT. The CDR3 spans 14 residues. The V segment lost 8 bases and the J segment 0 bases; nucleotides outside the gene matches: 2. CDR3 sequence (DNA): TGTGCCAGCGGTAGCGGGAGCTCCTACAATGAGCAGTTCTTC. Protein product: CASGSGSSYNEQFF.

This chain links TRBV19 with TRBJ2-3, with D possibly being TRBD1 (7 bases). The germline gives CDR1 LNHDA, CDR2 SQIVND (reference sequence). The CDR3 runs 13 residues. Between the trimmed V and J ends, which lost 8 bases and 5 bases, there was a span of 14 bases. In DNA form, the CDR3 reads TGTGCCAGTGGAAGACAGGGAGGAGATACGCAGTATTTT. It codes for CASGRQGGDTQYF.

The CDR3 protein is CASSLVGEVVAFF. The CDR3, as DNA: TGTGCCAGCTCCCTTGTTGGGGAAGTAGTGGCTTTCTTT. The gene calls are TRBV6-1 and TRBJ1-1, with D uncertain. Germline CDR1 MNHNS, CDR2 SASEGT. V lost 8 bases and J 11 bases, leaving 21 bases between the germline ends. This CDR3 contains 13 residues.

The table lists this clonotype with many counts. The genes are TRBV29-1 and TRBJ2-7, with D unresolved. This CDR3 has 12 residues. The V end lost 6 bases, the J end lost 5 bases, and 14 bases lay between the germline ends. CDR1 and CDR2 from the germline V gene are SQVTM and ANQGSEA. The CDR3 is CSVSQVGNEQYF. In DNA form, the CDR3 reads TGCAGCGTGTCCCAGGTGGGAAACGAGCAGTACTTC.